A single sample is the source of the 2 T cell receptor beta chains below, sequenced in a study of CD8 T cells in ankylosing spondylitis (dated by TCRdb to about 2017). What the authors observed across the whole study: A TCR beta motif made up of seven or eight highly homologous amino acid variants appeared to be characteristic of blood from ankylosing spondylitis patients.

Libraries were built with 5' RACE. The listed sequencing device is Illumina HiSeq 2500. TCRdb's own reprocessing of the public reads used fastp at Q25 and MiXCR and kept productive beta chains. Rows are unified per CDR3 protein, each entry keeping the most common DNA and genes. This sample is represented by a few hundred thousand distinct CDR3 sequences; roughly 13% of them were singletons. Jointly, the top ten make up 6.5% to 7% of the sample. No antigen has been identified for these receptors. Sequenced: blood, either unsorted or a sorted T cell fraction (not recorded which). These receptors all come from a male donor with ankylosing spondylitis.

The J gene is TRBJ2-2, the V gene TRBV7-9; D call uncertain. The CDR3 length is 13 residues. Trimming pared 4 bases from V and 6 bases from J, leaving 9 bases between. The germline V gene encodes CDR1 SEHNR and CDR2 FQNEAQ (reference sequence). The CDR3, as DNA: TGTGCCAGCAGCTCAGACCGGGCCGGGGAGCTGTTTTTT. This encodes CASSSDRAGELFF.

The chain joins TRBV20-1 to TRBJ2-1; the match to TRBD1 covers 12 bases. Losses at the gene ends were 5 bases for V and 8 bases for J; bases not matched to a gene: 10. The CDR3 has 15 amino acids. Germline V lookup: CDR1 DFQATT, CDR2 SNEGSKA (reference sequence). This CDR3 is CSAREWGQGADEQFF. CDR3 sequence (DNA): TGCAGTGCTCGGGAGTGGGGACAGGGGGCCGATGAGCAGTTCTTC.